This section outlines one T cell receptor (beta chain) sequence together with its context. It has no known antigen specificity. No base-level quality is on record; no much larger clone is a single base apart. The sample belongs to a study of T cell responses to AZD1222 COVID-19 vaccine (dated by TCRdb to the early 2020s). Regarding the study in general: A total of just over 230 trial participants underwent TCR sequencing, of whom 207 received two doses of AZD1222 and about 26 received two doses of the MenACWY control vaccine. Trial participants were enrolled by age into subgroups of 18-55, 56-69 and 70-plus years, and about 150, 27 and 61 TCR-sequenced participants, respectively, were included in these subgroups. On the study overall, not on this receptor specifically: Because no day 14 peak-response samples were available, repertoires were characterized only after the peak T cell response. Most participants were white British and females outnumbered males, and the authors suggested that clonal diversity may have been underestimated. The vaccine-associated CD4 TCRs covered the entire spike protein, and the dominant responses fell in regions 160-218 and 743-854. A significant rise in spike-specific TCR breadth and depth was observed after two AZD1222 doses relative to day 0 and relative to MenACWY recipients. In the small 56-69-year group, the increase in depth fell short of significance, most likely because of low power. Reportedly, almost half of the unique spike-specific TCRs recognized epitopes lying outside the regions that are mutated in the B.1.351 and B.1.1.7 variants. Conclusions about previously exposed vaccinees are limited, since just a handful of AZD1222 recipients were seropositive for SARS-CoV-2 at baseline.

The CDR3 sequence holds 15 residues, the cysteine and phenylalanine included. Of all the DNA, just the CDR3 is kept, 45 bases in frame from base 1. From the germline V gene (reference sequence), CDR1 is SEHNR and CDR2 is FQNEAQ. For this chain, trimming is 3 bases at the V end and 3 bases at the J end, and the number of junction bases without a gene match is 5. The CDR3 regions of human TCRbeta chains were analyzed by immunosequencing. The study's processing was this. Repertoire TCRs were matched against a reference library of SARS-CoV-2-specific TCRs generated with the MIRA antigen-specificity platform. Breadth meant the fraction of unique TCRs that were SARS-CoV-2-associated, whereas depth meant the fraction of total T cells that were SARS-CoV-2-associated. Using the MIRA data, each spike-specific TCR was assigned both to the spike region to which the TCR was reactive and to a CD4 or CD8 class. Log10-transformed breadth and depth values were compared by one-way ANOVA with Sidak's multiple comparisons tests. The table comes from immuneACCESS by way of TCRdb, which keeps in-frame sequences with V and J called. Part of the clones is missing from these tables; in studies checked, under half for an unresolved V gene and the rest for unknown reasons. Clone size and the V and J calls come from that table; the DNA yielded D and trimming. The sample table contains around 120,000 clones; only one count was recorded for 70% to 90% of them. The ten largest make up roughly 2.5% of the sample.

This specimen's time point label, interpreted: about 28 days (+/-7) after the second vaccine dose. AZD1222 recipients with second doses at about 4 weeks or about 12 weeks were pooled, because spike-specific TCR depth and breadth did not differ between schedules. The vaccinee samples were drawn from two UK trials, COV001 and COV002, one of which was a single-blind randomized controlled phase 2/3 trial testing AZD1222 (ChAdOx1 nCoV-19) in healthy adults. For TCRbeta chain sequencing, PBMC samples were collected from trial participants at day 0 and at day 28 after the second dose. This TCR was recovered from an adult who received the AZD1222 COVID-19 vaccine. Rearrangement joined TRBV7-9 to TRBJ1-5; TRBD1 aligns with 7 central bases. The source was peripheral blood, collected 28 days after the second AZD1222 dose. CDR3 reads: CASSLGDRDNQPQHF. The sequence in DNA is TGTGCCAGCAGCTTGGGGGACAGAGACAATCAGCCCCAGCATTTT.